These 28 T cell receptor beta chains share one sample of origin, sequenced in a study of cytomegalovirus exposure and HLA in healthy donors. 60 Vbeta and 13 Jbeta primers were used in PCR. Sequenced by immunoSEQ multiplex PCR; TCRdb stores in-frame clones only, minus some. In the table there are over 200,000 clones, 70% to 90% of which are singletons. Sequencing was carried out using PBMCs. The receptors shown here come from a human donor in good health.

This sequence joins TRBV7-8 and TRBJ1-2, with TRBD1 identical over 9 bases. CDR1 SGHVS and CDR2 FQNEAQ come from the germline V gene. Unmatched junction bases numbered 6, after V lost 5 bases and J lost 8 bases. The CDR3 is made up of 13 amino acids. CDR3 sequence reads: CASSGRTGEGYTF. CDR3 coding DNA: TGTGCCAGCAGCGGACGGACAGGGGAAGGCTACACCTTC.

The genes are TRBV7-8 and TRBJ2-3; a weak D match, TRBD2 (5 bases). The germline V gene encodes CDR1 SGHVS and CDR2 FQNEAQ. The CDR3 spans 14 residues. V shed 6 bases and J shed 0 bases, with 10 bases lying between them. CDR3 coding DNA: TGTGCCAGCAGTTCCCGGACTAGCACAGATACGCAGTATTTT. Its translation: CASSSRTSTDTQYF.

This chain connects TRBV7-8 to TRBJ2-1, with D possibly being TRBD1 (5 bases). Germline-derived CDR1 and CDR2 are SGHVS and FQNEAQ. The CDR3 extends over 16 amino acids. Trimming took off 3 bases at V and 12 bases at J, with 24 bases between the two ends. The CDR3 is CASSLVTGILSLRQFF. The DNA for the CDR3 is TGTGCCAGCAGCTTGGTAACAGGAATACTTAGTTTACGGCAGTTCTTC.

This chain connects TRBV7-2 to TRBJ2-7; D may be TRBD1 (6 bases). The CDR3 runs 13 residues. V was trimmed by 4 bases and J by 3 bases, leaving 10 bases between them. Germline loops: CDR1 SGHTA, CDR2 FQGNSA. CDR3 amino acids: CASSSGVSYEQYF. The CDR3 DNA sequence: TGTGCCAGCAGCTCAGGGGTAAGCTACGAGCAGTACTTC.

DNA of the CDR3: TGTGCCAGTAGCCCGACCGGGGAGCTGTTTTTT. It is translated as CASSPTGELFF. The J gene is TRBJ2-2, the V gene TRBV19; D is undetermined. The CDR3 covers 11 residues. V was trimmed by 6 bases and J by 5 bases, leaving 4 bases between them. Per germline, CDR1 LNHDA and CDR2 SQIVND (reference sequence).

The chain joins TRBV28 to TRBJ1-1; tentative D call: TRBD1 (5 bases). Germline V gene sequence: CDR1 MDHEN, CDR2 SYDVKM. This CDR3 has 16 residues. Trimming took off 5 bases at V and 0 bases at J, with 16 bases between the two ends. CDR3 amino acids: CASSPNFRGMNTEAFF. The CDR3 coding sequence is TGTGCCAGCAGTCCGAATTTTCGGGGGATGAACACTGAAGCTTTCTTT.

The rearrangement uses TRBV7-9 and TRBJ2-5, with D possibly being TRBD2 (5 bases). The CDR3 sequence is 13 residues long. The ends were cut back, 8 bases at V and 5 bases at J, with 15 bases in the middle. The germline gives CDR1 SEHNR, CDR2 FQNEAQ (reference sequence). The CDR3 nucleotides read TGTGCCAGCGAGGATCAAGGCGGGGAGACCCAGTACTTC. Its protein is CASEDQGGETQYF.

This clone was seen only a few times. The rearrangement joins TRBV5-1 to TRBJ2-1; D might be TRBD1 (6 bases). Germline CDR1 and CDR2: SGHRS and YFSETQ. The CDR3 consists of 19 residues. The V gene lost 0 bases and the J gene lost 2 bases, with 21 bases spanning the gap. CDR3 residues: CASSLANTLPGQPYNEQFF. CDR3 bases: TGCGCCAGCAGCTTGGCCAATACGCTCCCGGGACAACCCTACAATGAGCAGTTCTTC.

The V gene is TRBV5-1, the J gene TRBJ1-3; 9 positions agree with TRBD1. Germline values: CDR1 SGHRS, CDR2 YFSETQ. This CDR3 comprises 16 residues. The V segment lost 4 bases and the J segment 0 bases; nucleotides outside the gene matches: 5. The DNA for the CDR3 is TGCGCCAGCAGCACCGGACAGGGGAGCTCTGGAAACACCATATATTTT. This sequence encodes CASSTGQGSSGNTIYF.

The CDR3 region is CATSRGGTGFSVQYF. The DNA of the CDR3 is TGTGCCACCAGCAGAGGGGGGACAGGCTTCAGTGTGCAGTACTTC. The chain couples TRBV15 to TRBJ2-7, with 8 bases aligning to TRBD1. The J segment lost 9 bases and the V segment lost 1 base, leaving 11 bases of the junction unmatched. This CDR3 has 15 residues. Germline V gene data show CDR1 as LNHNV and CDR2 as YYDKDF (reference sequence).

The rearrangement links TRBV5-4 to TRBJ1-4; the D is unclear. Trimming shortened V by 0 bases and J by 8 bases, and 14 bases separated the two germline ends. CDR3 length: 15 residues. Germline values: CDR1 SGHNT, CDR2 YYREEE (reference sequence). CDR3 residues: CASSLVGEAGEKLFF. CDR3 DNA: TGTGCCAGCAGCTTGGTGGGCGAGGCGGGGGAAAAACTGTTTTTT.

This chain uses TRBV5-1 with TRBJ1-4; D possibly corresponds to TRBD1 (6 bases). V was trimmed by 0 bases and J by 0 bases, leaving 9 bases between them. The germline gives CDR1 SGHRS, CDR2 YFSETQ. The CDR3 covers 16 residues. CDR3 region: CASSLAEGATNEKLFF. In DNA, the CDR3 is TGCGCCAGCAGCTTGGCAGAGGGGGCAACTAATGAAAAACTGTTTTTT.

The chain has TRBV18 and TRBJ2-5; D is perhaps TRBD1 (5 bases). The V end lost 3 bases, the J end lost 2 bases, and 10 bases lay between the germline ends. The CDR3 extends over 14 amino acids. Germline V CDR1 and CDR2: KGHSH, LQKENI. In DNA, the CDR3 is TGTGCCAGCTCACCGCCAGGGCTACAAGAGACCCAGTACTTC. This sequence encodes CASSPPGLQETQYF.

In this sample, this clone turned up a few times. The rearrangement links TRBV9 to TRBJ1-3, with unresolved D. The CDR3 sequence is 12 residues long. The germline V and J ends were trimmed by 3 bases and 4 bases, with 5 bases remaining between them. The germline CDR1 and CDR2 sequences are SGDLS and YYNGEE. CDR3 nucleotide sequence: TGTGCCAGCAGCGAGAGAGGAAACACCATATATTTT. Protein: CASSERGNTIYF.

This clone was observed once. V is TRBV6-5 and J is TRBJ2-7; 13 bases map to TRBD2. The CDR3 runs 14 residues. The J segment lost 3 bases and the V segment lost 5 bases, leaving 1 base of the junction unmatched. Germline V gives CDR1 MNHEY, CDR2 SVGAGI. CDR3 protein: CASSTSGGGYEQYF. CDR3 sequence (DNA): TGTGCCAGCAGTACTAGCGGGGGGGGCTACGAGCAGTACTTC.

The V call is TRBV27, the J call TRBJ2-7, with 13 bases matching TRBD2. Trimming took 7 bases from V and 5 from J; bases not matched to a gene: 8. Germline V gene lookup returns CDR1 MNHEY and CDR2 SMNVEV (reference sequence). The CDR3 consists of 15 residues. The CDR3 DNA is TGTGCCAGCAAAAACCGGACTAGCGGGAGTCACGAGCAGTACTTC. This encodes CASKNRTSGSHEQYF.

This clone occurred a few times. The gene calls are TRBV19 and TRBJ2-3; 7 bases are a match to TRBD2. The CDR3 spans 16 residues. V lost 4 bases to trimming and J lost 4 bases; unmatched junction nucleotides: 11. Germline CDR1 is LNHDA and CDR2 is SQIVND (reference sequence). The CDR3 DNA reads TGTGCCAGTAGTAACCGGGGCGGGAGTTCACCAGATACGCAGTATTTT. Translation: CASSNRGGSSPDTQYF.

The chain employs TRBV4-1 and TRBJ1-4, with D possibly being TRBD1 (6 bases). Trimming took off 4 bases at V and 7 bases at J, with 16 bases between the two ends. Germline V gene lookup returns CDR1 MGHRA and CDR2 YSYEKL. CDR3 size: 15 residues. CDR3 sequence reads: CASSRLQGAGEKLFF. The CDR3 DNA follows: TGCGCCAGCAGCCGCCTACAGGGTGCGGGTGAAAAACTGTTTTTT.

The chain carries TRBV21-1 and TRBJ1-2. TRBV21-1 is a documented pseudogene. There are 13 residues in the CDR3. The CDR3 protein is CASSKDRDYGYTF. For the CDR3, the DNA is TGTGCCAGCAGCAAAGACCGAGACTATGGCTACACCTTC.

The CDR3 DNA reads as TGTGCCAGCAGCTTACGGAACAGGATCAGCTCCTACAATGAGCAGTTCTTC. It is translated as CASSLRNRISSYNEQFF. The chain recombines TRBV7-2 with TRBJ2-1; D possibly corresponds to TRBD1 (5 bases). There are 17 residues in the CDR3. Germline CDR1 reads SGHTA; CDR2 reads FQGNSA. V lost 2 bases and J 0 bases, leaving 14 bases between the germline ends.

The chain combines TRBV6-5 with TRBJ2-3; weak D call: TRBD1 (6 bases). Germline V lookup: CDR1 MNHEY, CDR2 SVGAGI. The CDR3 has 14 amino acids. V lost 6 bases, J lost 0 bases, and 10 bases lay in between. The CDR3 region is CASSRGQSTDTQYF. The CDR3 nucleotides read TGTGCCAGCAGCCGAGGACAGAGCACAGATACGCAGTATTTT.

This chain connects TRBV7-9 to TRBJ2-1; TRBD2 matches 8 bases. J lost 0 bases, V lost 7 bases, and 11 bases had no gene match. Germline V gene data show CDR1 as SEHNR and CDR2 as FQNEAQ (reference sequence). CDR3 length equals 17 residues. The CDR3 loop reads CASTRGGSRSSYNEQFF. The CDR3 coding sequence is TGTGCCAGCACCCGGGGGGGGAGTCGCAGCTCCTACAATGAGCAGTTCTTC. The full variable domain, completed using reference TRBV7-9 and TRBJ2-1, is DTGVSQNPRHKITKRGQNVTFRCDPISEHNRLYWYRQTLGQGPEFLTYFQNEAQLEKSRLLSDRFSAERPKGSFSTLEIQRTEQGDSAMYLCASTRGGSRSSYNEQFFGPGTRLTVL.

This clone was detected only once. The chain uses TRBV29-1 and TRBJ2-1, with a possible D match to TRBD2 (6 bases). The CDR3 sequence is 16 residues long. V was cut by 6 bases and J by 4 bases, with 22 bases left in between. Germline CDR1 SQVTM, CDR2 ANQGSEA. This CDR3 reads CSVGLGEAEAYNEQFF. The CDR3 region has the DNA TGCAGCGTGGGGTTAGGGGAGGCGGAAGCTTACAATGAGCAGTTCTTC.

This chain links TRBV7-9 with TRBJ2-7, with 9 bases aligning to TRBD2. V gave up 1 base and J gave up 6 bases; unmatched junction bases: 7. The CDR3 runs 15 residues. Germline V gives CDR1 SEHNR, CDR2 FQNEAQ (reference sequence). CDR3 sequence reads: CASSLEAASGIEQYF. The DNA for the CDR3 is TGTGCCAGCAGCTTAGAGGCGGCTAGCGGGATCGAGCAGTACTTC.

This clone was detected only once. The chain has TRBV10-1 and TRBJ2-7; D is ambiguous. V was pared by 2 bases and J by 0 bases, with 8 bases between. The germline V gene encodes CDR1 WNHNN and CDR2 SYGVQD (reference sequence). The CDR3 has 14 residues. DNA of the CDR3: TGCGCCAGCAGTGAGAGAGGTAGCTCCTACGAGCAGTACTTC. It translates to CASSERGSSYEQYF.

V and J are TRBV7-2 and TRBJ2-3, with D possibly TRBD2 on 5 matching bases. Germline-derived CDR1 and CDR2 are SGHTA and FQGNSA. The CDR3 extends over 15 amino acids. V lost 5 bases to trimming and J lost 5 bases, with 17 bases between them. The CDR3 here is CASSAERVFGDTQYF. The DNA of the CDR3 is TGTGCCAGCAGCGCAGAGAGGGTTTTTGGAGATACGCAGTATTTT. Full variable domain (outside the CDR3, taken from reference TRBV7-2 and TRBJ2-3): GAGVSQSPSNKVTEKGKDVELRCDPISGHTALYWYRQSLGQGLEFLIYFQGNSAPDKSGLPSDRFSAERTGGSVSTLTIQRTQQEDSAVYLCASSAERVFGDTQYFGPGTRLTVL.

The chain combines TRBV25-1 with TRBJ1-1; 9 nucleotides align to TRBD1. V lost 4 bases, J lost 0 bases, and 3 bases stayed unmatched. The CDR3 extends over 15 amino acids. Germline-derived CDR1 and CDR2 are MGHDK and SYGVNS. The CDR3 DNA reads as TGTGCCAGCAGTGGGAACAGGGGGCTGAACACTGAAGCTTTCTTT. This codes for CASSGNRGLNTEAFF.

The rearrangement links TRBV11-3 to TRBJ2-7, with D tentatively TRBD1 (6 bases). This CDR3 comprises 13 residues. The germline CDR1 and CDR2 sequences are SGHNT and YENEEA. Deletions cut 5 bases from V and 5 bases from J, with 13 bases between. CDR3 DNA sequence: TGTGCCAGCAGCCCGCCTGGGGACAACGAGCAGTACTTC. It yields the protein CASSPPGDNEQYF.